This T cell receptor (beta chain) comes out of a study of control samples from healthy donors and cancer patients. This CDR3 contains 13 residues. The ends were cut back, 2 bases at V and 2 bases at J, with 6 bases in the middle. Germline assignment: CDR1 MNHEY and CDR2 SVGAGI. The repertoire was sequenced with immunoSEQ multiplex PCR; TCRdb's copy has only in-frame clones and lacks some. This repertoire shows approximately 120,000 clones, around nine tenths found once; its top ten account for 17%. The rearrangement uses TRBV6-5 and TRBJ1-2; no definite D call. The sequenced sample consisted of blood. The TCR sequence derives from a woman aged 50 to 60 in good health. In nucleotides, the CDR3 is TGTGCCAGCAGTTACGTTTTCAACTATGGCTACACCTTC. This codes for CASSYVFNYGYTF.